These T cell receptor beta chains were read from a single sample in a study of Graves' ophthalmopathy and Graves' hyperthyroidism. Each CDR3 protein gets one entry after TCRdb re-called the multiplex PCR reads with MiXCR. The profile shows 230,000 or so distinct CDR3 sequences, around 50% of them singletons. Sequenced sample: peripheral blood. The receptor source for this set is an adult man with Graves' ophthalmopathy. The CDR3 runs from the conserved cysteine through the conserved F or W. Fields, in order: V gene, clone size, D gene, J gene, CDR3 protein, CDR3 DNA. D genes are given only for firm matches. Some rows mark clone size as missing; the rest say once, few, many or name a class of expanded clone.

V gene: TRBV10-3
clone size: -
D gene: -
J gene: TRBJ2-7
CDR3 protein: CAISESVGGGHSYEQYF
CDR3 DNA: TGTGCCATCAGTGAGTCGGTGGGCGGCGGCCACTCCTACGAGCAGTACTTC

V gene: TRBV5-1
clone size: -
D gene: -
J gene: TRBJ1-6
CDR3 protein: CASSLEGDWSPLHF
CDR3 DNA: TGCGCCAGCAGCTTGGAAGGGGATTGGTCACCCCTCCACTTT

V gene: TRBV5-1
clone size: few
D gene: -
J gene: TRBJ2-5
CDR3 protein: CASSLIPRGEETQYF
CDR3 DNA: TGCGCCAGCAGCTTGATACCCAGGGGTGAGGAGACCCAGTACTTC

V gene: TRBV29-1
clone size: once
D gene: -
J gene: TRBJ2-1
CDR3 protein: CSVDGYNEQFF
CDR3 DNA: TGCAGCGTTGACGGTTACAATGAGCAGTTCTTC

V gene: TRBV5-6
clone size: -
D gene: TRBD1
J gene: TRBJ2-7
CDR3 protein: CASSKGQGADEQYF
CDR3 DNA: TGTGCCAGCAGTAAGGGACAGGGGGCTGATGAGCAGTACTTC

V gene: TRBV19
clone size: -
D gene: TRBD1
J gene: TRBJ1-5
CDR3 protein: CASSIYRGGNQPQHF
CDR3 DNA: TGTGCCAGTAGTATTTACAGGGGGGGCAATCAGCCCCAGCATTTT

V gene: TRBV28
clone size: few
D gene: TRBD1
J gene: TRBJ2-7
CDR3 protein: CASSLRDRSYEQYF
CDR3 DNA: TGTGCCAGCAGTCTCCGGGACAGGAGCTACGAGCAGTACTTC

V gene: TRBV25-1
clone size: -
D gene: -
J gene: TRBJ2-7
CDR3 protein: CASSPTRLEQYF
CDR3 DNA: TGTGCCAGCAGCCCGACTAGACTCGAGCAGTACTTC

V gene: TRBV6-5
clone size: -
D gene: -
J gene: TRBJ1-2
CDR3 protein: CASSGRAGEGLYGYTF
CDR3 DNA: TGTGCCAGCAGTGGGAGAGCGGGCGAGGGCCTCTATGGCTACACCTTC

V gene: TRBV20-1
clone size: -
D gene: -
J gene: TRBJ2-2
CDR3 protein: CSASWAGDGGELFF
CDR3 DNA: TGCAGTGCTAGCTGGGCAGGGGATGGCGGGGAGCTGTTTTTT

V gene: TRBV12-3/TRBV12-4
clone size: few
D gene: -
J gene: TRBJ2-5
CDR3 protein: CASSVAGSETQYF
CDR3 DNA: TGTGCCAGCAGCGTAGCAGGGTCGGAGACCCAGTACTTC

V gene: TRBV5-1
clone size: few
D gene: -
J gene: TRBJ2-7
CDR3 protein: CASSLVGTSYEQYF
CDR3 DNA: TGCGCCAGCAGCTTGGTGGGAACCTCCTACGAGCAGTACTTC

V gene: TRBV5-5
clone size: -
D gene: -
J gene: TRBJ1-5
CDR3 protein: CASSQGTRGGAYSNQPQHF
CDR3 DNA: TGCGCCAGCAGCCAAGGGACAAGGGGGGGGGCATATAGCAATCAGCCCCAGCATTTT

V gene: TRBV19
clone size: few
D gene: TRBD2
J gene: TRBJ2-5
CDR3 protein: CASSMGTSSAETQYF
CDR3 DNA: TGTGCCAGTAGTATGGGGACTAGCTCTGCAGAGACCCAGTACTTC

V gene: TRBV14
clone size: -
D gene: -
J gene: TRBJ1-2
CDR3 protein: CASSSKLSYGYTF
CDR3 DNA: TGTGCCAGCAGCTCCAAGCTATCCTATGGCTACACCTTC

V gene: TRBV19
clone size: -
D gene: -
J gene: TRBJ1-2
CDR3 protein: CASSASRRDGSYGYTF
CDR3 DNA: TGTGCCAGTAGTGCGTCCAGACGGGACGGATCTTATGGCTACACCTTC

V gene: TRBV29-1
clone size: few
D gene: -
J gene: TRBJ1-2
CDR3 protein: CSVTPDSHGYTF
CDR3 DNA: TGCAGCGTCACTCCTGACAGTCATGGCTACACCTTC

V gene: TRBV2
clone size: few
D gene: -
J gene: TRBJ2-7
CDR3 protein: CASSRPRVGPEQYF
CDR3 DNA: TGTGCCAGCAGTCGGCCCCGGGTGGGCCCCGAGCAGTACTTC

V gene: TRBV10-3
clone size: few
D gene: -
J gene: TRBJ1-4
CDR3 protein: CAISESRTSGEKLFF
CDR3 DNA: TGTGCCATCAGTGAGTCGAGGACATCCGGGGAAAAACTGTTTTTT

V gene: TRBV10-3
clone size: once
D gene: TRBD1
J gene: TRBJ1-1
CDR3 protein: CASSYRDRVNTEAFF
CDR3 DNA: TGTGCCAGCAGTTACAGGGACAGGGTGAACACTGAAGCTTTCTTT

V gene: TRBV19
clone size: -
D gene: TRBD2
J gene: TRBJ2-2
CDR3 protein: CASNPGLAGGNTGELFF
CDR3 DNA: TGTGCCAGTAACCCGGGACTAGCGGGGGGGAACACCGGGGAGCTGTTTTTT

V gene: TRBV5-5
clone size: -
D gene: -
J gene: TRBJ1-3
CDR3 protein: CASSEPTGNTIYF
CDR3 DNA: TGTGCCAGCAGCGAACCCACAGGGAACACCATATATTTT

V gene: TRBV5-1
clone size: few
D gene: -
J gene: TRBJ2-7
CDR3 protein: CASSLGGSLTYEQYF
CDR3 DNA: TGCGCCAGCAGCTTGGGGGGATCCCTCACCTACGAGCAGTACTTC

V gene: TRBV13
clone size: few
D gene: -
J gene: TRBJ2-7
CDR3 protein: CASSVPGHEQYF
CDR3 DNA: TGTGCCAGCAGCGTTCCGGGCCACGAGCAGTACTTC

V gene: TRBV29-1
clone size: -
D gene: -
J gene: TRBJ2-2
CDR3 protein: CSVEFWQGGPGELFF
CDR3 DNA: TGCAGCGTTGAATTCTGGCAGGGGGGGCCCGGGGAGCTGTTTTTT

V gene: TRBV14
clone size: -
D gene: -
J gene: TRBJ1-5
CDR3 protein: CASSHPAGRRFQPQHF
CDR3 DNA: TGTGCCAGCAGCCACCCAGCAGGGAGGAGATTTCAGCCCCAGCATTTT

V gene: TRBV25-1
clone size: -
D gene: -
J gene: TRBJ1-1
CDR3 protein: CASSLSRQMNTEAFF
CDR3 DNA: TGTGCCAGCTCACTCTCGAGACAGATGAACACTGAAGCTTTCTTT

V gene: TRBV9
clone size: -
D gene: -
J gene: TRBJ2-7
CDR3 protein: CASSVGESEQYF
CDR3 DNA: TGTGCCAGCAGCGTAGGAGAGAGCGAGCAGTACTTC

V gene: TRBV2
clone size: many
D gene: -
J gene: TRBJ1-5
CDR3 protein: CASSERGQPQHF
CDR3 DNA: TGTGCCAGCAGTGAAAGGGGTCAGCCCCAGCATTTT

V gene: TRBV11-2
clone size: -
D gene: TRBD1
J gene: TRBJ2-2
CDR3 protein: CASSLKGGNTGELFF
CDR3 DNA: TGTGCCAGCAGCCTCAAAGGGGGCAACACCGGGGAGCTGTTTTTT

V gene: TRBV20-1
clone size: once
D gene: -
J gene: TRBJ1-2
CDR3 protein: CSASGGGRGYTF
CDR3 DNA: TGCAGTGCTAGTGGGGGGGGGAGGGGCTACACCTTC